Listed below are T cell receptor beta chains from one sample, sequenced in a study of human T cells and chemical hapten exposure. TCRdb re-derived calls from the RACE reads in MiXCR, one entry per CDR3 protein. The sample consists of 60,000 to 70,000 distinct CDR3 sequences, approximately 10% of them appearing once. The sample was whole blood, taken in connection with sensitization to the hapten diphenylcyclopropenone (DPC). These TCRs come from a woman between 45 and 65 years old with alopecia areata. Some clones in this sample may be carry-over from other donors' samples. The conserved cysteine and the conserved F or W are not part of the CDR3 here. Clone sizes are given selectively: once, few, many, or a class where the clone is expanded.

abundance	v_gene	CDR3aa
.	TRBV7-2	VSTNLGVQETQY
.	TRBV7-2	ALAQGRNSPLH
.	TRBV7-2	ASSSGTGVHGELF
.	TRBV28	ASSLSKGTGYVYNEQF
.	TRBV2	ASKGTTINTEAF
few	TRBV18	ASSPGTGGVMDEQF
few	TRBV7-2	ASSFRHEAF
once	TRBV4-3	ASSQGRTNYGYT
.	TRBV18	ASSLPSRPNTGELF
.	TRBV5-5	ASSFAIGANVLT
few	TRBV29-1	SVTVLSGNTIY
many	TRBV20-1	SAREDYSGETQY
few	TRBV7-2	ASSLRGGLGYNSPLH
.	TRBV19	ASSDAAWGTYEQY
few	TRBV11-3	ASSLRSGGVMGTEAF
many	TRBV28	ASSLLSGSPDTQY
.	TRBV30	AWSYWTGGNYEQY
many	TRBV29-1	SVQHLSSYNEQF
many	TRBV12-5	ASGLNSGAAYNEQF
many	TRBV6-2/TRBV6-3	ATGTPLQY
many	TRBV19	ASRSGQGISGNQPQH
.	TRBV19	ASSIWQATNEKLF
few	TRBV7-8	ASSLPTRYEQY
.	TRBV13	ASSRTGGVYEQY
many	TRBV29-1	RNPLDTQY
many	TRBV29-1	SVSAGTSGNHNEQF
many	TRBV3-1	ASSQTTSGGDDEQY
many	TRBV2	ASSALGDTEAF
many	TRBV5-4	ASSTTGTGAFSEQY
.	TRBV19	ASRQGALHQPQH
many	TRBV6-6	ASSSFLLASGRSNEQF
many	TRBV3-1	ASSQVGGMNTEAF
.	TRBV19	ASSPRGTGGNQPQH
many	TRBV7-9	ASSDGTSGWQY
.	TRBV7-2	ASSSPGLRRSGANVLT
many	TRBV29-1	SVEISSYEQY
many	TRBV5-1	ASSLGSKETQY
few	TRBV29-1	SALDRVNTEAF
many	TRBV7-2	ASSPGLAALSGY
few	TRBV3-1	ASSPRGAYQETQY
.	TRBV12-3/TRBV12-4	ASGGEVEAF
many	TRBV5-1	ASSLAPGTSADTQY
.	TRBV29-1	SAGQGGDGYT
.	TRBV20-1	SASGTPYSNQPQH
.	TRBV6-5	ASRGPNRFDTQY
.	TRBV12-3/TRBV12-4	ASSSREGQETQY
.	TRBV2	ASSVIASGANVLT
.	TRBV29-1	SVEIVELYNEQF
many	TRBV21-1	ASSTRSGCEQY
.	TRBV6-6	ASSFESPGLSEQY
many	TRBV6-1	ASSERGISYNEQF